Listed below are T cell receptor beta chains from one sample, sequenced in a study of shared clonotypes between healthy human individuals. The table came from immunoSEQ multiplex PCR; TCRdb's copy has only in-frame clones and leaves some out. The sample lists about 1.4 million clones, roughly 95% occurring once. The sequenced sample was naive CD4+ T cells sorted from blood. The receptors come from a man aged 25 to 45 in good health. The CDR3 runs from the conserved cysteine through the conserved F or W. A D gene is named only where the DNA matches it firmly. Size is stated for part of the rows, as once, few or many counts, or as a class when the clone is expanded.

clone size	V gene	J gene	D gene	CDR3 protein	CDR3 DNA
-	TRBV14	TRBJ1-1	-	CASSIWGGTEAFF	TGTGCCAGCAGCATCTGGGGCGGCACTGAAGCTTTCTTT
-	TRBV15	TRBJ2-2	TRBD2	CASATSGSAQNTGELFF	TGTGCCTCTGCGACTAGCGGGAGCGCCCAGAACACCGGGGAGCTGTTTTTT
-	TRBV5-1	TRBJ1-2	-	CASSSLLVGDTSSYGYTF	TGCGCCAGCAGCTCATTATTAGTGGGGGACACCAGTTCCTATGGCTACACCTTC
-	TRBV6-5	TRBJ2-2	-	CASSKMLALTGELFF	TGTGCCAGCAGTAAGATGCTAGCTTTAACCGGGGAGCTGTTTTTT
-	TRBV5-6	TRBJ2-5	-	CASSPLGAAQETQYF	TGTGCCAGCAGCCCCTTAGGGGCCGCCCAGGAGACCCAGTACTTC
-	TRBV30	TRBJ2-5	TRBD2	CAWSVSSSGSRKTQYF	TGTGCCTGGAGTGTATCCTCTAGCGGGAGCAGAAAGACCCAGTACTTC
-	TRBV11-3	TRBJ1-5	TRBD1	CASSPRDRGPSNQPQHF	TGTGCCAGCAGCCCGAGGGACAGGGGACCTAGCAATCAGCCCCAGCATTTT
-	TRBV7-2	TRBJ2-1	TRBD2	CASSLGTSGSDEQFF	TGTGCCAGCAGCTTAGGGACTAGCGGGAGCGATGAGCAGTTCTTC
-	TRBV28	TRBJ1-5	TRBD1	CASDRVVGQPQHF	TGTGCCAGCGACAGGGTGGTAGGTCAGCCCCAGCATTTT
-	TRBV7-8	TRBJ2-1	TRBD1	CASSPRGAGQGANEQFF	TGTGCCAGCAGCCCCCGAGGAGCGGGACAGGGGGCGAATGAGCAGTTCTTC
-	TRBV9	TRBJ1-1	-	CASSVGQGGTEAFF	TGTGCCAGCAGCGTAGGGCAGGGTGGCACTGAAGCTTTCTTT
-	TRBV30	TRBJ2-3	TRBD1	CAWSWGPRGPRSLTDTQYF	TGTGCCTGGAGCTGGGGCCCAAGGGGGCCCCGTTCCCTCACAGATACGCAGTATTTT
-	TRBV28	TRBJ2-1	TRBD2	CASRGYSGSSYNEQFF	TGTGCCAGCAGGGGGTATAGCGGGAGCTCCTACAATGAGCAGTTCTTC
-	TRBV20-1	TRBJ1-4	-	CSASVNEKLFF	TGCAGTGCTAGTGTTAATGAAAAACTGTTTTTT
-	TRBV5-4	TRBJ2-3	TRBD2	CASSKAGGPSRDTQYF	TGTGCCAGCAGCAAAGCGGGAGGGCCCTCACGAGATACGCAGTATTTT
-	TRBV6-5	TRBJ2-7	TRBD1	CASRRPGQGAHEQYF	TGTGCCAGCAGGAGGCCGGGACAGGGGGCCCACGAGCAGTACTTC
-	TRBV7-9	TRBJ2-7	-	CASSPPNSERKYF	TGTGCCAGCAGCCCGCCCAATAGCGAACGGAAGTACTTC
-	TRBV28	TRBJ1-5	TRBD1	CASTGGPVRQPQHF	TGTGCCAGTACAGGGGGCCCGGTCCGACAGCCCCAGCATTTT
once	TRBV7-3	TRBJ1-1	-	CASSLVGENTEAFF	TGTGCCAGCAGCCTAGTTGGGGAGAACACTGAAGCTTTCTTT
-	TRBV5-1	TRBJ1-3	-	CASSLAILSSGNTIYF	TGCGCCAGCAGCTTGGCTATTCTGAGCTCTGGAAACACCATATATTTT
-	TRBV10-3	TRBJ2-7	TRBD1	CAISEQGTTYEQYF	TGTGCCATCAGTGAACAGGGGACAACCTACGAGCAGTACTTC
-	TRBV5-1	TRBJ2-5	-	CASSRQVIQETQYF	TGCGCCAGCAGCCGACAGGTTATACAAGAGACCCAGTACTTC
-	TRBV7-9	TRBJ2-3	-	CASSLSLLPDTQYF	TGTGCCAGCAGCTTATCGCTTCTTCCAGATACGCAGTATTTT
-	TRBV5-4	TRBJ1-4	TRBD1	CASSNRDRDEKLFF	TGTGCCAGCAGCAACCGGGACAGGGATGAAAAACTGTTTTTT
-	TRBV4-2	TRBJ2-5	-	CASSPSGDPFRQETQYF	TGTGCCAGCAGCCCCTCGGGGGACCCTTTTAGACAAGAGACCCAGTACTTC
-	TRBV18	TRBJ1-1	-	CASSPRTRGGMNTEAFF	TGTGCCAGCTCACCCCGTACGAGGGGTGGCATGAACACTGAAGCTTTCTTT
-	TRBV7-8	TRBJ2-1	-	CASSYRSSYNEQFF	TGTGCCAGCAGCTACAGGAGCTCCTACAATGAGCAGTTCTTC
-	TRBV27	TRBJ2-1	-	CASTHSKRQAKSYNEQFF	TGTGCCAGCACACACTCCAAACGACAGGCTAAGTCCTACAATGAGCAGTTCTTC
-	TRBV5-1	TRBJ2-2	TRBD2	CASSVAGISGELFF	TGCGCCAGCTCCGTAGCGGGAATTTCCGGGGAGCTGTTTTTT
-	TRBV5-6	TRBJ1-5	TRBD1	CASSWRTGTVNQPQHF	TGTGCCAGCAGCTGGCGGACCGGGACAGTAAATCAGCCCCAGCATTTT